Following are 6 T cell receptor beta chains from one sample sequenced in a study of hypomethylating agent response in myelodysplastic syndrome. TCRdb keeps only in-frame clones here, not all; method: immunoSEQ multiplex PCR. The sample carries 1,500 to 2,000 clones, approximately 86% recorded once. Material: bone marrow, obtained before or after starting hypomethylating agent treatment for myelodysplastic syndrome (not recorded which). The source of these receptors is a human donor with myelodysplastic syndrome.

This clone was seen a single time. CDR3 nucleotide sequence: TGTGCCAGCAGGATCATCTACGAGCAGTACTTC. Its translation: CASRIIYEQYF. This rearrangement joins TRBV6-1 to TRBJ2-7; no firm D call. Germline loops: CDR1 MNHNS, CDR2 SASEGT. V was shortened by 6 bases and J by 3 bases, with 6 bases between the two germline ends. The CDR3 covers 11 residues.

The rearrangement joins TRBV28 to TRBJ1-1, with a possible D match to TRBD1 (5 bases). This CDR3 comprises 15 residues. V was clipped by 3 bases and J by 2 bases, with 13 bases between them. Germline-derived CDR1 and CDR2 are MDHEN and SYDVKM. The CDR3 DNA sequence: TGTGCCAGCAGTTTCCCCAGGGCGGGAAACACTGAAGCTTTCTTT. Translated, it gives CASSFPRAGNTEAFF. Based on the CDR3 plus reference TRBV28 and TRBJ1-1, the full variable domain is DVKVTQSSRYLVKRTGEKVFLECVQDMDHENMFWYRQDPGLGLRLIYFSYDVKMKEKGDIPEGYSVSREKKERFSLILESASTNQTSMYLCASSFPRAGNTEAFFGQGTRLTVV.

This chain joins TRBV9 and TRBJ2-7; 13 nucleotides line up with TRBD2. The CDR3 spans 15 residues. Germline CDR1 SGDLS, CDR2 YYNGEE. Germline trimming cut 4 bases from V and 5 bases from J; bases unmatched to any gene: 6. The DNA of the CDR3 is TGTGCCAGCAGCCCCCGCGGGACTAGCGGGAACGAGCAGTACTTC. As protein: CASSPRGTSGNEQYF.

The chain joins TRBV7-6 to TRBJ1-1; perhaps TRBD1 as D (5 bases). V lost 1 base, J lost 1 base, and 7 bases lay in between. This CDR3 comprises 14 residues. Germline lookup yields CDR1 SGHVS and CDR2 FNYEAQ. CDR3 DNA: TGTGCCAGCAGCTTAGGACAGTCGAACACTGAAGCTTTCTTT. Residues: CASSLGQSNTEAFF.

This rearrangement joins TRBV7-2 to TRBJ2-1, with a weak D call TRBD1 (6 bases). Germline V gives CDR1 SGHTA, CDR2 FQGNSA. There are 16 residues in the CDR3. The V end was cut by 1 base, the J end by 9 bases, with 19 bases between. Written as DNA, the CDR3 is TGTGCCAGCAGCTTAGGGCAGCGGCAGGGGCGTGGTGAGCAGTTCTTC. Its protein product is CASSLGQRQGRGEQFF.

The V gene is TRBV5-1, the J gene TRBJ2-2; unclear D gene. V shed 0 bases and J shed 7 bases, with 4 bases lying between them. The CDR3 contains 12 residues. The V gene's germline CDR1 is SGHRS and CDR2 YFSETQ. This CDR3 is CASSLDHGELFF. In nucleotides, the CDR3 is TGCGCCAGCAGCTTGGATCACGGGGAGCTGTTTTTT.